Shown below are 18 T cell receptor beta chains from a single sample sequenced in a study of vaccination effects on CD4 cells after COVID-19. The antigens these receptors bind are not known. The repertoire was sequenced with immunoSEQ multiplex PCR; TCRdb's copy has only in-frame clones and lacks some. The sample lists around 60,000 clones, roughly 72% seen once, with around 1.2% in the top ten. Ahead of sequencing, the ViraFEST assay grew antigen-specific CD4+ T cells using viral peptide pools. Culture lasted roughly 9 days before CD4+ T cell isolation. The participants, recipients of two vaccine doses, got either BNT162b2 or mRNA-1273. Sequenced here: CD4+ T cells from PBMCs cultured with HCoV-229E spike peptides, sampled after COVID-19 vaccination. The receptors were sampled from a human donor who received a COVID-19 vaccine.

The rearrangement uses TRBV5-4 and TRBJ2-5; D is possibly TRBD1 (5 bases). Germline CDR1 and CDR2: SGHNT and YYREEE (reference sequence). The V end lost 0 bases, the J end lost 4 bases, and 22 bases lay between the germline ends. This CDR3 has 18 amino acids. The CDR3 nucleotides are TGTGCCAGCAGCTTGGGGGCGATTGGGGCCAGAGGCCGAGAGACCCAGTACTTC. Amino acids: CASSLGAIGARGRETQYF.

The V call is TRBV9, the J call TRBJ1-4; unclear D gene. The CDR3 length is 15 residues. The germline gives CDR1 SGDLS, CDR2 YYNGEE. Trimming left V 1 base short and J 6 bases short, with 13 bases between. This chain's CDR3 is CASSVLGESHEKLFF. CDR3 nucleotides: TGTGCCAGCAGCGTACTGGGCGAAAGTCATGAAAAACTGTTTTTT.

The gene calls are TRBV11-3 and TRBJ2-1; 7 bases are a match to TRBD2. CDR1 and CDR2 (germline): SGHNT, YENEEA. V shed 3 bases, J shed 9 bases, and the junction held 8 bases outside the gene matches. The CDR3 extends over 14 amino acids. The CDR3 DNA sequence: TGTGCCAGCAGCTTGAGCGGGGTTAGAAGTGAGCAGTTCTTC. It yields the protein CASSLSGVRSEQFF.

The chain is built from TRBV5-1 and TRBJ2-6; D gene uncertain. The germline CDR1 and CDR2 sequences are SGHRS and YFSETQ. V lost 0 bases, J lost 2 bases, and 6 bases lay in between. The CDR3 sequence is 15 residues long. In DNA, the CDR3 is TGCGCCAGCAGCTTGGGGCCCCCTGGGGCCAACGTCCTGACTTTC. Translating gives CASSLGPPGANVLTF.

Here the CDR3 reads CASSPLDASTNEKLFF. CDR3 DNA sequence: TGTGCCAGCTCACCTTTGGACGCCTCAACTAATGAAAAACTGTTTTTT. The chain links TRBV18 to TRBJ1-4; the D is unclear. In germline, CDR1 is KGHSH, CDR2 LQKENI. V lost 3 bases and J lost 0, with 11 bases in between. This CDR3 region has 16 residues.

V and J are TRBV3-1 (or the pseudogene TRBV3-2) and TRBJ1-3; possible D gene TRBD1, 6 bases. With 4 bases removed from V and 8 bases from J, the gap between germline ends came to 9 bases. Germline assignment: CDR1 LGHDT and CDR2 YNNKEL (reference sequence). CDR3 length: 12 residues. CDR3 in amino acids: CASSLGGHTIYF. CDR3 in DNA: TGTGCCAGCAGCCTGGGGGGGCACACCATATATTTT.

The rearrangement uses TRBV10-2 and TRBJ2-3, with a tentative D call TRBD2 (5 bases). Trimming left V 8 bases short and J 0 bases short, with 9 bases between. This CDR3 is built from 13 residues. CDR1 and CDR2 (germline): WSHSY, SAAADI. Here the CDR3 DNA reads TGCGCCAGCCGAGCGGCTAGCACAGATACGCAGTATTTT. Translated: CASRAASTDTQYF.

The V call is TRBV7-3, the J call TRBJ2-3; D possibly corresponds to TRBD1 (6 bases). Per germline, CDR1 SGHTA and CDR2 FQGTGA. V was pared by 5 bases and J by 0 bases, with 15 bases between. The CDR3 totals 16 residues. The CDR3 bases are TGTGCCAGCAGCCCATCGACAGGAGCCAGCACAGATACGCAGTATTTT. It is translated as CASSPSTGASTDTQYF.

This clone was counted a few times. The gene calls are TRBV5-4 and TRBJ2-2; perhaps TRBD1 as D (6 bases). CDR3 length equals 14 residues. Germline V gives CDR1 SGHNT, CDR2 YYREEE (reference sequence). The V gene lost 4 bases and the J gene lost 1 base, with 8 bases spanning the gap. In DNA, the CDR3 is TGTGCCAGCAGCCGGGACATGAACACCGGGGAGCTGTTTTTT. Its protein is CASSRDMNTGELFF.

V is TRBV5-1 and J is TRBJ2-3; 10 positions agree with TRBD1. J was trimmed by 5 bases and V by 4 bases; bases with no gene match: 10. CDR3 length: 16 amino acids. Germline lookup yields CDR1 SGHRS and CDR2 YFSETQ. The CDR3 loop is CASSLRTGGGLDTQYF. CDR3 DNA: TGCGCCAGCAGCCTTAGGACAGGGGGAGGATTAGATACGCAGTATTTT.

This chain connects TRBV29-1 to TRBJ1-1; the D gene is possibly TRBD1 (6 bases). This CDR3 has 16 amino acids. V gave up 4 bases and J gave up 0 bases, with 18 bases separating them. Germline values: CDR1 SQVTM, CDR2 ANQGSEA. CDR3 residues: CSVGGIGGWLNTEAFF. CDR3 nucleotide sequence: TGCAGCGTTGGGGGGATAGGGGGGTGGTTGAACACTGAAGCTTTCTTT.

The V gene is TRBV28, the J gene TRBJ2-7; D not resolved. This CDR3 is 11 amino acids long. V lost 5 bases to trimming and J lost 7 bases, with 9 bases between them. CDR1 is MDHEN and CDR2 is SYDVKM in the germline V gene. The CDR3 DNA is TGTGCCAGCAGTACCTACTTGGAGCAGTACGTC. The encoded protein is CASSTYLEQYV.

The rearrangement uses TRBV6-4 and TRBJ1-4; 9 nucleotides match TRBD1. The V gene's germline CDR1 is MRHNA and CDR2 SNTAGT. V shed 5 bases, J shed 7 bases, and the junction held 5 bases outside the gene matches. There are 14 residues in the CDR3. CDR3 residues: CASSLDRGSEKLFF. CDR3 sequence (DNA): TGTGCCAGCAGTCTGGACAGGGGATCTGAAAAACTGTTTTTT.

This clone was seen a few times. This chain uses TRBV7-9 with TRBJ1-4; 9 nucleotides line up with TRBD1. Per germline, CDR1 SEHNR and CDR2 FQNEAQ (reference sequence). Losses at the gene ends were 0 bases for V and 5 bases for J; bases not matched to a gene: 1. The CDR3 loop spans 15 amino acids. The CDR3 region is CASSLAGTGNEKLFF. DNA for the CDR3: TGTGCCAGCAGCTTAGCCGGGACAGGGAATGAAAAACTGTTTTTT.

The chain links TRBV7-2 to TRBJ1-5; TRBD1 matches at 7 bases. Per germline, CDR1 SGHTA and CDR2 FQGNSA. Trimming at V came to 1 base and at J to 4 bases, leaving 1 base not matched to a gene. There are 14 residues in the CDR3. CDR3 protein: CASSLGRGNQPQHF. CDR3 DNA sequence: TGTGCCAGCAGCTTAGGCAGGGGGAATCAGCCCCAGCATTTT.

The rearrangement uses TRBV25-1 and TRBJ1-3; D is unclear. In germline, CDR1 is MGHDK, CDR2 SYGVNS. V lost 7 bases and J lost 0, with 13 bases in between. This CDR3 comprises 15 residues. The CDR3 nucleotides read TGTGCCAGCACCCTGGACGGCAGCTCTGGAAACACCATATATTTT. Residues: CASTLDGSSGNTIYF.

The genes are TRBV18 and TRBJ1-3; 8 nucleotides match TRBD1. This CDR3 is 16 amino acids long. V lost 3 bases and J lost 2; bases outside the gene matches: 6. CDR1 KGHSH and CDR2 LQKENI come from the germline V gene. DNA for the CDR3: TGTGCCAGCTCACCCTTTCCGGACAGGGCTGGAAACACCATATATTTT. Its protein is CASSPFPDRAGNTIYF.

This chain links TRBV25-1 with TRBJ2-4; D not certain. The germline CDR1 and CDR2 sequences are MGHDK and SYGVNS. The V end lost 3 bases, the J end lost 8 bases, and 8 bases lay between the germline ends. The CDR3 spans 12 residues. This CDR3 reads CASSDPGDIQYF. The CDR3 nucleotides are TGTGCCAGCAGTGATCCCGGAGACATTCAGTACTTC.